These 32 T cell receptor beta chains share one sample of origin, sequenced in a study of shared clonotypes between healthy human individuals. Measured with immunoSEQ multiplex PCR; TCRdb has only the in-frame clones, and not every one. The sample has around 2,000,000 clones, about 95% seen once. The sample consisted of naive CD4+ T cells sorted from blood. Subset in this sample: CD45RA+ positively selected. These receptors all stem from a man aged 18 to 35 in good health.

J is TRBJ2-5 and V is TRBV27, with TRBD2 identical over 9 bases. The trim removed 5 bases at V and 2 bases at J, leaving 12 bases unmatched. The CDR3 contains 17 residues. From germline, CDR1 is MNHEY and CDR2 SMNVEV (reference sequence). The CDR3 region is CASSTTAIAGVQETQYF. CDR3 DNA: TGTGCCAGCAGTACCACCGCGATAGCGGGAGTACAAGAGACCCAGTACTTC.

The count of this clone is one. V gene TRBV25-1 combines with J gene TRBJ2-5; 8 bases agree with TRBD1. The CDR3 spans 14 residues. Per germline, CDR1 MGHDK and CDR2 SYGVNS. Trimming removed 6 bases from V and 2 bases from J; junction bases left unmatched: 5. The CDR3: CASRRTGSQETQYF. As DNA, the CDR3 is TGTGCCAGCAGGCGGACAGGGTCTCAAGAGACCCAGTACTTC.

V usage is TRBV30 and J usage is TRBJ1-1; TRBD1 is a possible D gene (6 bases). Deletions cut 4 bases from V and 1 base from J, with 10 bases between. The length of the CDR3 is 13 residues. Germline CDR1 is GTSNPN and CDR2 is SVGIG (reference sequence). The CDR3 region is CAWTGHPNTEAFF. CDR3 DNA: TGTGCCTGGACGGGACACCCGAACACTGAAGCTTTCTTT.

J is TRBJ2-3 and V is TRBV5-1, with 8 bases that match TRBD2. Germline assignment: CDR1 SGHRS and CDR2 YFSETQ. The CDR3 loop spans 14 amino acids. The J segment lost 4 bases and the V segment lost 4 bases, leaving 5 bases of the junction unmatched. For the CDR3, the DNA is TGCGCCAGCAGCCCGGGGGGGCTGGCAGATACGCAGTATTTT. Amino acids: CASSPGGLADTQYF.

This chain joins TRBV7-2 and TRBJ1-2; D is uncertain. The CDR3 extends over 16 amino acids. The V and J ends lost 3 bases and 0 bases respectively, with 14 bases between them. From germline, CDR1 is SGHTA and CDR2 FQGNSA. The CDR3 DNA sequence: TGTGCCAGCAGCTTGGTAACCATTCCAGCTAACTATGGCTACACCTTC. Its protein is CASSLVTIPANYGYTF.

The CDR3 region is CASSFNAGNNEQFF. CDR3 sequence (DNA): TGCGCCAGCAGCTTTAATGCAGGGAACAATGAGCAGTTCTTC. The rearrangement joins TRBV5-1 to TRBJ2-1; perhaps TRBD1 as D (5 bases). Trimming took 2 bases from V and 5 from J, leaving 11 bases between them. The length of the CDR3 is 14 residues. Germline V gene data show CDR1 as SGHRS and CDR2 as YFSETQ.

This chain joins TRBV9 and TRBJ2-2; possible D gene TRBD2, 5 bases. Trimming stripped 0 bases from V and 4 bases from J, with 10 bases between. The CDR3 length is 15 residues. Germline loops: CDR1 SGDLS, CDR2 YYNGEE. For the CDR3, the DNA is TGTGCCAGCAGCGTAGACGGAGGCGGCACCGGGGAGCTGTTTTTT. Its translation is CASSVDGGGTGELFF.

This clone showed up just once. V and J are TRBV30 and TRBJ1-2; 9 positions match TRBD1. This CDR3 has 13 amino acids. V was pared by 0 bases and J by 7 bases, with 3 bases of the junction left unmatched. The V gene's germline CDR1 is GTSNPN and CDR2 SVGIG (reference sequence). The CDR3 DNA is TGTGCCTGGAGTGTAACAGGGGGCCTTGGCTACACCTTC. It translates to CAWSVTGGLGYTF.

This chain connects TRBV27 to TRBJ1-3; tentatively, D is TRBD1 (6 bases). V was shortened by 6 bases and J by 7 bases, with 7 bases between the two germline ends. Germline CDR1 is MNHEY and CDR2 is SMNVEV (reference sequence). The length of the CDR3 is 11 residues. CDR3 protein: CASSQGNTIYF. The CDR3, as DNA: TGTGCCAGCAGCCAGGGGAACACCATATATTTT.

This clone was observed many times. The CDR3 coding sequence is TGTGCCAGCAGTGGGTTTGGGACAACGAACACCGGGGAGCTGTTTTTT. Residues: CASSGFGTTNTGELFF. V and J are TRBV25-1 and TRBJ2-2; a weak D match, TRBD1 (6 bases). This CDR3 has 16 residues. Germline assignment: CDR1 MGHDK and CDR2 SYGVNS. V lost 4 bases to trimming and J lost 0 bases, with 12 bases between them.

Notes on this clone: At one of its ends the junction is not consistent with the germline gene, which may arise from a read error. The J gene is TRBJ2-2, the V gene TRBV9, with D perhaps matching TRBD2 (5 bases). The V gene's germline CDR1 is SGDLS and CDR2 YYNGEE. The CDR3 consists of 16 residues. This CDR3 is CASSVDSWGRTGELFF. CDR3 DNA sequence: TGTGCCAGCAGCGTAGATAGTTGGGGAAGGACCGGGGAACTGTTTTTT. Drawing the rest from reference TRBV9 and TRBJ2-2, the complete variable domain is DSGVTQTPKHLITATGQRVTLRCSPRSGDLSVYWYQQSLDQGLQFLIQYYNGEERAKGNILERFSAQQFPDLHSELNLSSLELGDSALYFCASSVDSWGRTGELFFGEGSRLTVL.

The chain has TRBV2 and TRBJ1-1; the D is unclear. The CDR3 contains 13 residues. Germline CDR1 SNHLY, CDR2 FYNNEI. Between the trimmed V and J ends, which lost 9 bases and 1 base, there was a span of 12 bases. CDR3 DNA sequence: TGTGCCAGTAGGGAATCCCGGAACACTGAAGCTTTCTTT. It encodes CASRESRNTEAFF.

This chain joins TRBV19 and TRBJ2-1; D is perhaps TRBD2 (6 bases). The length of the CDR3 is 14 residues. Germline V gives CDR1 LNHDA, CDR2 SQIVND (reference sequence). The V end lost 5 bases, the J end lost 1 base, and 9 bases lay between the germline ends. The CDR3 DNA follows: TGTGCCAGTAGTGGGGGGTATTCCTACAATGAGCAGTTCTTC. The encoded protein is CASSGGYSYNEQFF.

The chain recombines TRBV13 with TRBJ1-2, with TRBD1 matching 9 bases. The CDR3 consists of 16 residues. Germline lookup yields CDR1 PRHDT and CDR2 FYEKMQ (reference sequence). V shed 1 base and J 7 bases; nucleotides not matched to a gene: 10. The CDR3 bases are TGTGCCAGCAGCTTAGAATCCCACAGGGGGCGCGGTGGCTACACCTTC. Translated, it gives CASSLESHRGRGGYTF.

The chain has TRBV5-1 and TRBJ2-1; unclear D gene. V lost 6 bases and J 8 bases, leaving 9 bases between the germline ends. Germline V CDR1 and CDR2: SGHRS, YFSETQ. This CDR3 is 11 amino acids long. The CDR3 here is CASKGMDEQFF. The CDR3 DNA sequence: TGCGCCAGCAAGGGTATGGATGAGCAGTTCTTC.

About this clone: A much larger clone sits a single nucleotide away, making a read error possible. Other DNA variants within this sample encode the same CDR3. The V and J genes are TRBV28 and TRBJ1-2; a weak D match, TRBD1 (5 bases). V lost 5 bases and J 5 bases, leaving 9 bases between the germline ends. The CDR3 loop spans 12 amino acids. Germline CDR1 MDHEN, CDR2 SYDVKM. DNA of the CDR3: TGTGCCAGCAGTCCCCAGGGTTATGGCTACACCTTC. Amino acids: CASSPQGYGYTF.

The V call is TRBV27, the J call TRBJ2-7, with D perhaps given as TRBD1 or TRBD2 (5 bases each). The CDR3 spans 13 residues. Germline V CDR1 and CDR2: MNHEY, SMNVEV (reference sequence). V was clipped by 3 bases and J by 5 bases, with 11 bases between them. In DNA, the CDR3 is TGTGCCAGCAGTTTGGGCAGGGACGACGAGCAGTACTTC. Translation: CASSLGRDDEQYF.

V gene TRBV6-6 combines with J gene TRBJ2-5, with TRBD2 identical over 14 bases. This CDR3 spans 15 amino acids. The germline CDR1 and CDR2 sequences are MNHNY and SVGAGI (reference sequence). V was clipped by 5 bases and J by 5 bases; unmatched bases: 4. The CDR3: CASSLRLAGGETQYF. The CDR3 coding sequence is TGTGCCAGCAGTCTGAGACTAGCGGGAGGGGAGACCCAGTACTTC.

The CDR3 bases are TGCGCCAGCAGCCCACCCCTCACAGGGGGTGGTGAAAAACTGTTTTTT. Its translation is CASSPPLTGGGEKLFF. The chain couples TRBV5-1 to TRBJ1-4; 8 nucleotides match TRBD1. The CDR3 length is 16 residues. The germline CDR1 and CDR2 sequences are SGHRS and YFSETQ. Trimming at V came to 4 bases and at J to 7 bases, leaving 12 bases not matched to a gene.

CDR3 DNA: TGTGCCAGCAGTTACGCGGGACTAGTGTCTAACGAGCAGTACTTC. It specifies CASSYAGLVSNEQYF. The rearrangement joins TRBV6-5 to TRBJ2-7; TRBD2 agrees at 8 bases. The germline gives CDR1 MNHEY, CDR2 SVGAGI. The CDR3 sequence is 15 residues long. J gave up 5 bases and V 2 bases, and 8 bases lay outside the gene matches.

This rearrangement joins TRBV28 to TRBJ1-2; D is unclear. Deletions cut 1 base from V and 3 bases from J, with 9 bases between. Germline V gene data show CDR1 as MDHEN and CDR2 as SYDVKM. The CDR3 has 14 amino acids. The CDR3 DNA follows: TGTGCCAGCAGTTTATCCCCGGTCTACTATGGCTACACCTTC. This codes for CASSLSPVYYGYTF.

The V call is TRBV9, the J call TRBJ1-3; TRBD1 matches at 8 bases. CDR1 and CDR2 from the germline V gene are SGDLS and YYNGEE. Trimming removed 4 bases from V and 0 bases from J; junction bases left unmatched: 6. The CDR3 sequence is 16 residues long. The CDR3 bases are TGTGCCAGCAGCCCACGGACAGGGCTCTCTGGAAACACCATATATTTT. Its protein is CASSPRTGLSGNTIYF. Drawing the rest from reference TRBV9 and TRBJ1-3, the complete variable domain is DSGVTQTPKHLITATGQRVTLRCSPRSGDLSVYWYQQSLDQGLQFLIQYYNGEERAKGNILERFSAQQFPDLHSELNLSSLELGDSALYFCASSPRTGLSGNTIYFGEGSWLTVV.

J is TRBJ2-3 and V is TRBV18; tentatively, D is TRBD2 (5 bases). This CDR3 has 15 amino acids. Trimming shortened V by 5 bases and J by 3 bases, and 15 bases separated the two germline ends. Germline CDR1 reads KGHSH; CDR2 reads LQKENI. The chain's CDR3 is CASSSGKVRTDTQYF. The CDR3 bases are TGTGCCAGCTCATCCGGGAAAGTAAGGACAGATACGCAGTATTTT.

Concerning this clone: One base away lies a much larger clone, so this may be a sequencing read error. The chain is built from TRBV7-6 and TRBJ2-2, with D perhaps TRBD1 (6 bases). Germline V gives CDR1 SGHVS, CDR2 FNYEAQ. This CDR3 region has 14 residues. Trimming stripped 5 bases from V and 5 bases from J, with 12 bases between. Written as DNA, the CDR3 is TGTGCCAGCAGCCCCGGGACATCTACCGGGGAGCTGTTTTTT. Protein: CASSPGTSTGELFF. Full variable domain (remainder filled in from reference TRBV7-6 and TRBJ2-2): GAGVSQSPRYKVTKRGQDVALRCDPISGHVSLYWYRQALGQGPEFLTYFNYEAQQDKSGLPNDRFSAERPEGSISTLTIQRTEQRDSAMYRCASSPGTSTGELFFGEGSRLTVL.

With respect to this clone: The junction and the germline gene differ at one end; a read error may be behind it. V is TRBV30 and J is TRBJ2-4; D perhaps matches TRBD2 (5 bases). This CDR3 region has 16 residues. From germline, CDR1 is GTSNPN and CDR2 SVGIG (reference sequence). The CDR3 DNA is TGTGCCTGGAGGCCTCCAGGATTTCTAGCCAAAAACATTCGGTACTTC. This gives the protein CAWRPPGFLAKNIRYF. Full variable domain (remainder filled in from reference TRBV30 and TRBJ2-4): SQTIHQWPATLVQPVGSPLSLECTVEGTSNPNLYWYRQAAGRGLQLLFYSVGIGQISSEVPQNLSASRPQDRQFILSSKKLLLSDSGFYLCAWRPPGFLAKNIRYFGAGTRLSVL.

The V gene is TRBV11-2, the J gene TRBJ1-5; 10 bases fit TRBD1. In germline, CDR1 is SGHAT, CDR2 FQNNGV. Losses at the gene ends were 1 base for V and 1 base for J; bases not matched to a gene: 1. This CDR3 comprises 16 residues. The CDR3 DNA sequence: TGTGCCAGCAGCTTAGGGACAGGGGGAAGCAATCAGCCCCAGCATTTT. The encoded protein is CASSLGTGGSNQPQHF.

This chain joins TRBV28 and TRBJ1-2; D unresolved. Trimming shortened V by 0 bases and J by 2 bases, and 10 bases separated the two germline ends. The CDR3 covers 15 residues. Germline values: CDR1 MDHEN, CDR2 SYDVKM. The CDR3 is CASSLWIQENYGYTF. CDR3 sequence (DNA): TGTGCCAGCAGTTTATGGATCCAGGAGAACTATGGCTACACCTTC.

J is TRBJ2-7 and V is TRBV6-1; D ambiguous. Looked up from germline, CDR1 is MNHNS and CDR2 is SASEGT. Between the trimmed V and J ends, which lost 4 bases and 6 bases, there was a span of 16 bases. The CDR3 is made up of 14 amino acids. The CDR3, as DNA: TGTGCCAGCAGTGTTAAATTTAGGTTTCTCGAGCAGTACTTC. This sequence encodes CASSVKFRFLEQYF.

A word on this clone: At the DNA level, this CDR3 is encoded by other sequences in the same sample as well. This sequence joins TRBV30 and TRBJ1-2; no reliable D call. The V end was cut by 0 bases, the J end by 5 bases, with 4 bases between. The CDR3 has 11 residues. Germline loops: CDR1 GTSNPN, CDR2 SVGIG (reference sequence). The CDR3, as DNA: TGTGCCTGGAGTGTAGGGTATGGCTACACCTTC. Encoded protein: CAWSVGYGYTF.

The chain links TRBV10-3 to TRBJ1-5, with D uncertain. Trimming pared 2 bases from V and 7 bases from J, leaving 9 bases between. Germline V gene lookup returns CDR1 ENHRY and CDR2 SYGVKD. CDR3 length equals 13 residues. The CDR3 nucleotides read TGTGCCATCAGTGAGGCTGGCCACCAGCCCCAGCATTTT. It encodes CAISEAGHQPQHF.

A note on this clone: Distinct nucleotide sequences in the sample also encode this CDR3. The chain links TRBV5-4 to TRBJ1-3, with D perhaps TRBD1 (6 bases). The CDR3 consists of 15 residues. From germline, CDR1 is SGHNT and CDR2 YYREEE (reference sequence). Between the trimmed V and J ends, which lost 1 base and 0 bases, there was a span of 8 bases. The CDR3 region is CASSLQGSSGNTIYF. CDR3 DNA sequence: TGTGCCAGCAGCTTGCAGGGGAGCTCTGGAAACACCATATATTTT.

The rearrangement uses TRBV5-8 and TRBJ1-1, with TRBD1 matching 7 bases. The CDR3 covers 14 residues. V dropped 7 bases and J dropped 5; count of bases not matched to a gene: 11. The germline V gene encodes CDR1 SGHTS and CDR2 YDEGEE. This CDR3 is CASSWKGAGTEAFF. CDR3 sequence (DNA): TGTGCCAGCTCGTGGAAGGGGGCGGGAACTGAAGCTTTCTTT.